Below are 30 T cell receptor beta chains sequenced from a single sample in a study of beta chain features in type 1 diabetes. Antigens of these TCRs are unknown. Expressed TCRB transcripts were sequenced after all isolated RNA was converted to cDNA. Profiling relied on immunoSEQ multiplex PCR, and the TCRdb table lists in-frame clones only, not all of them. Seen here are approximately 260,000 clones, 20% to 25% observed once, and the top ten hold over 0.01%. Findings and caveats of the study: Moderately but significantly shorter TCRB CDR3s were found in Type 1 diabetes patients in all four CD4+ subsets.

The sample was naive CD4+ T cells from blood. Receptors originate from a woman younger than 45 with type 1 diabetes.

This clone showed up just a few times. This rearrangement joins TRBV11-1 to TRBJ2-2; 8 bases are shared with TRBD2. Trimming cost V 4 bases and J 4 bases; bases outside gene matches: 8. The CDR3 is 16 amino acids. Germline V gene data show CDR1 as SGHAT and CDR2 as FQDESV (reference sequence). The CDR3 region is CASSSLLSGGTGELFF. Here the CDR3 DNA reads TGTGCCAGCAGCTCCCTCCTCAGCGGGGGCACCGGGGAGCTGTTTTTT.

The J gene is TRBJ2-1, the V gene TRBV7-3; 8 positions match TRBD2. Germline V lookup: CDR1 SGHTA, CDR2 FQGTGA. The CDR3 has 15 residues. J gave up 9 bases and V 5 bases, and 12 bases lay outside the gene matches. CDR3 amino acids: CASSRGVAGSVEQFF. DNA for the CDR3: TGTGCCAGCAGCCGCGGGGTAGCGGGATCTGTTGAGCAGTTCTTC.

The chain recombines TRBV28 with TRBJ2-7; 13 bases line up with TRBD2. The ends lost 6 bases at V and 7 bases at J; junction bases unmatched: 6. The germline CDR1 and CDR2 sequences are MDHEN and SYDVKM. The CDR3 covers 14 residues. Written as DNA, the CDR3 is TGTGCCAGCAGCCGGACTAGCGGGAGTCAAGAGCAGTACTTC. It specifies CASSRTSGSQEQYF.

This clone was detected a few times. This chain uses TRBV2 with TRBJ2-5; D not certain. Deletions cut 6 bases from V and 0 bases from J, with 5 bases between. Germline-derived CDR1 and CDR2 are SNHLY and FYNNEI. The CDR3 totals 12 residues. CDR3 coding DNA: TGTGCCAGCAGAGCGTACCAAGAGACCCAGTACTTC. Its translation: CASRAYQETQYF.

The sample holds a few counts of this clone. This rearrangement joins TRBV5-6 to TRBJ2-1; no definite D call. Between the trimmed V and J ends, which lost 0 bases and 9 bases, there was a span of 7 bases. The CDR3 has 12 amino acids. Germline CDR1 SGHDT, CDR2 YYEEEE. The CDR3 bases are TGTGCCAGCAGCTTGGGACAAGGTGAGCAGTTCTTC. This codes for CASSLGQGEQFF.

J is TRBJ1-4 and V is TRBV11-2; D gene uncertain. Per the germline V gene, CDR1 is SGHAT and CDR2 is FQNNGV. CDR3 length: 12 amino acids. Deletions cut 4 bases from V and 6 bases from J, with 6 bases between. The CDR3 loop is CASSWRDEKLFF. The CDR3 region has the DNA TGTGCCAGCAGCTGGAGGGATGAAAAACTGTTTTTT.

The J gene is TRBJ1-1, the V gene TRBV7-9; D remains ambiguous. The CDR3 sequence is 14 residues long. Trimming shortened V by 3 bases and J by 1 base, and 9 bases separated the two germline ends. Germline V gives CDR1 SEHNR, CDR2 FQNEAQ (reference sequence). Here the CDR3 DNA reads TGTGCCAGCAGCTTGGGAGGAGGGAACACTGAAGCTTTCTTT. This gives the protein CASSLGGGNTEAFF.

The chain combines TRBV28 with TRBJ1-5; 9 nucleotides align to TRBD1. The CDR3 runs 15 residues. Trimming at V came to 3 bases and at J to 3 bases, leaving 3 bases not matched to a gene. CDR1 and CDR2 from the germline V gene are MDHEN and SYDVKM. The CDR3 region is CASSLGQGSNQPQHF. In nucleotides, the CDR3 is TGTGCCAGCAGTTTGGGACAGGGATCCAATCAGCCCCAGCATTTT.

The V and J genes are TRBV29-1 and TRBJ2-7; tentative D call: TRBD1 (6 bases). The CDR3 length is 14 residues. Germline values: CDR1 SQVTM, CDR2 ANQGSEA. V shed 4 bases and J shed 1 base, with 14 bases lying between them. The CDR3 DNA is TGCAGCGTTGTTAGGGGGACAAGATCCTACGAGCAGTACTTC. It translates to CSVVRGTRSYEQYF.

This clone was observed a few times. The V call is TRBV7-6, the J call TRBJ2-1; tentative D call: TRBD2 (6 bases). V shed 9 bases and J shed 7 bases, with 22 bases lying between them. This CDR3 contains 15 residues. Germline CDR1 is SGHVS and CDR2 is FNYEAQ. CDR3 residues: CARHPNPGLLNEQFF. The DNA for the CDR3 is TGTGCCAGGCATCCAAACCCGGGACTTCTAAATGAGCAGTTCTTC.

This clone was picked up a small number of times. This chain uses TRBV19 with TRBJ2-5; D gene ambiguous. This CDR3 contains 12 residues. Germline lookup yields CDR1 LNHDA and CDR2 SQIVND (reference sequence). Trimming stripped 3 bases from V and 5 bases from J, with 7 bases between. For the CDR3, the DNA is TGTGCCAGTAGTATTGCGGAGGAGACCCAGTACTTC. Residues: CASSIAEETQYF.

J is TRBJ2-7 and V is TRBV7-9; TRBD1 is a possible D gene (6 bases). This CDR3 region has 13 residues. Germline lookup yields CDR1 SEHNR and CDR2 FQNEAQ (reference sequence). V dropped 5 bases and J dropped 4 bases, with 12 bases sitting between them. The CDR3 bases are TGTGCCAGCAGCCGGCCAGGGGTGTACGAGCAGTACTTC. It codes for CASSRPGVYEQYF.

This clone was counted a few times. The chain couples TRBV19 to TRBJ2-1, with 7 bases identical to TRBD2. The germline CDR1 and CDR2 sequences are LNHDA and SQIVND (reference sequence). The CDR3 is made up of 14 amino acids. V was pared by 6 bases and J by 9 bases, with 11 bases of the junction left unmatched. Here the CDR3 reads CASRMTAGSSEQFF. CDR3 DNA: TGTGCCAGTAGGATGACAGCGGGATCTAGTGAGCAGTTCTTC.

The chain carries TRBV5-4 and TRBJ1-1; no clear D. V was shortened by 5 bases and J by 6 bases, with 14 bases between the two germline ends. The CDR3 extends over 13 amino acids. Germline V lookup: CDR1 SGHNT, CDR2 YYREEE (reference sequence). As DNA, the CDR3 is TGTGCCAGCAGTCCTCTGTTGGCGGCTGAAGCTTTCTTT. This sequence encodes CASSPLLAAEAFF.

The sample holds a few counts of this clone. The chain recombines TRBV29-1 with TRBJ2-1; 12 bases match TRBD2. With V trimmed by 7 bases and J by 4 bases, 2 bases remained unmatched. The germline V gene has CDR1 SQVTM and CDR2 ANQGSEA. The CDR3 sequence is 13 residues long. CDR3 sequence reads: CSAGLAGYNEQFF. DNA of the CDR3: TGCAGCGCGGGACTAGCGGGTTACAATGAGCAGTTCTTC.

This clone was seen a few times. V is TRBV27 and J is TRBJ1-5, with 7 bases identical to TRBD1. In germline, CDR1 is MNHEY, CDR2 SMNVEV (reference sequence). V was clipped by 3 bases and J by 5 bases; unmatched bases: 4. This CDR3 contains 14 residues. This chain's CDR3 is CASSFQGEDQPQHF. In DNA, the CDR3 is TGTGCCAGCAGTTTTCAGGGGGAAGATCAGCCCCAGCATTTT.

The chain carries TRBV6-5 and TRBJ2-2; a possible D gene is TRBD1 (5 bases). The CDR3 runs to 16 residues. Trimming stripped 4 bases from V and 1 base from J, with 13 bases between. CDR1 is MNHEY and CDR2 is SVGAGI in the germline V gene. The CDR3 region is CASSSRRQGNTGELFF. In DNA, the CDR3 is TGTGCCAGCAGTTCCCGACGGCAGGGGAACACCGGGGAGCTGTTTTTT.

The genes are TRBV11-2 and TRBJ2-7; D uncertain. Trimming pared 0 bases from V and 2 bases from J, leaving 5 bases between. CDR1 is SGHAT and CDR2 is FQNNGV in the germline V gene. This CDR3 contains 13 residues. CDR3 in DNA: TGTGCCAGCAGCTTAGACAGGACCTACGAGCAGTACTTC. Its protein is CASSLDRTYEQYF.

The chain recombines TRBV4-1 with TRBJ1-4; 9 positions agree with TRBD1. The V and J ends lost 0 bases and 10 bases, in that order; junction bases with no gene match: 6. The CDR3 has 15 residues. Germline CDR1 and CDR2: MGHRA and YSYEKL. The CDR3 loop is CASSQEQGALGKLFF. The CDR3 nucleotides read TGCGCCAGCAGCCAAGAACAGGGGGCTTTGGGAAAACTGTTTTTT.

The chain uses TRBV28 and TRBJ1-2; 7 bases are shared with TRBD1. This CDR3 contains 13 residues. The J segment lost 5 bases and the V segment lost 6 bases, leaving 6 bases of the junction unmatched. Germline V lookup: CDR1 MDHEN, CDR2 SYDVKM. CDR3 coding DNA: TGTGCCAGCAGCCCGGGACAGACATATGGCTACACCTTC. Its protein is CASSPGQTYGYTF.

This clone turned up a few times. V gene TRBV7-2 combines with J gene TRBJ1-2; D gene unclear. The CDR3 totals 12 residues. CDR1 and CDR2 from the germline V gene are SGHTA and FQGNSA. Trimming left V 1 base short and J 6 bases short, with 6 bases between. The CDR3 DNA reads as TGTGCCAGCAGCTTAGATGGAGATGGCTACACCTTC. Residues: CASSLDGDGYTF.

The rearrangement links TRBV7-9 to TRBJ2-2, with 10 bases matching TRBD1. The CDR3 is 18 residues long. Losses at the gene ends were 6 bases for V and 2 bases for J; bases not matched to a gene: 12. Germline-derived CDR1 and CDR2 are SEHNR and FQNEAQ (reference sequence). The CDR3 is CASRGRDRGRINTGELFF. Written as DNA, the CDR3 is TGTGCCAGCAGGGGTAGAGACAGGGGGCGGATCAACACCGGGGAGCTGTTTTTT.

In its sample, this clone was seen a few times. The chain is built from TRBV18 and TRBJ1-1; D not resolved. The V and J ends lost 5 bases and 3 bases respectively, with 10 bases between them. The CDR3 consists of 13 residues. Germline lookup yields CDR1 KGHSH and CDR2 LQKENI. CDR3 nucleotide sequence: TGTGCCAGCTCAGGGAACGGGGACACTGAAGCTTTCTTT. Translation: CASSGNGDTEAFF.

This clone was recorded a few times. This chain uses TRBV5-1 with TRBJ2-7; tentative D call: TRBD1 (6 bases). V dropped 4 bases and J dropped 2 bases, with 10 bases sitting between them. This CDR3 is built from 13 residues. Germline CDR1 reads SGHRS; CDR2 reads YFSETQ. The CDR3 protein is CASSPTGAYEQYF. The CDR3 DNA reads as TGCGCCAGCAGCCCGACAGGCGCCTACGAGCAGTACTTC.

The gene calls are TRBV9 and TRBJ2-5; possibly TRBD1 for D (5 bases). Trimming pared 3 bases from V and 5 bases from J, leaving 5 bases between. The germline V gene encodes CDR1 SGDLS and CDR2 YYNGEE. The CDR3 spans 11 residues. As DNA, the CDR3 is TGTGCCAGCAGCGGACAGGAGACCCAGTACTTC. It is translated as CASSGQETQYF.

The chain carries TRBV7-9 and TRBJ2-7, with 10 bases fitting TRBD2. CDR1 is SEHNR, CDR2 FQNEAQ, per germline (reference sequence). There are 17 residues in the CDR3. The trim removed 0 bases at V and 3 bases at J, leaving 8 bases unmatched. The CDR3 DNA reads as TGTGCCAGCAGCTTAGCCGTAGCTAGCGGGAGAAGCTACGAGCAGTACTTC. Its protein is CASSLAVASGRSYEQYF.

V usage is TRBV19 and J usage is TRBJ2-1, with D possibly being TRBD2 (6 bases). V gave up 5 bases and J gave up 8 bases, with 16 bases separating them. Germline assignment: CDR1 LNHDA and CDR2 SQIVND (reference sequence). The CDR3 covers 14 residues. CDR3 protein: CASSAPGSGDEQFF. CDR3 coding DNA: TGTGCCAGTAGTGCCCCCGGGAGTGGTGATGAGCAGTTCTTC.

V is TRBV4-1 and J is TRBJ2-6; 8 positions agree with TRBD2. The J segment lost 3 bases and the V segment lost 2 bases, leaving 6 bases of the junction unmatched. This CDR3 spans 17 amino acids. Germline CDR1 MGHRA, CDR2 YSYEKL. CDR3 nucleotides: TGCGCCAGCAGCCAACCCGGGAGGGCCGTTGGGGCCAACGTCCTGACTTTC. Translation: CASSQPGRAVGANVLTF.

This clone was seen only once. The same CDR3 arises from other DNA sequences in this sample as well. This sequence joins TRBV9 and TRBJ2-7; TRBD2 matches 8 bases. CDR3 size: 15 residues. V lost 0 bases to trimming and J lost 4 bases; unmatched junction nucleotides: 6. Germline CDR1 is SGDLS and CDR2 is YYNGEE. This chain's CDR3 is CASSVDPSGSYEQYF. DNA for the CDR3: TGTGCCAGCAGCGTAGATCCCAGCGGGAGTTACGAGCAGTACTTC.

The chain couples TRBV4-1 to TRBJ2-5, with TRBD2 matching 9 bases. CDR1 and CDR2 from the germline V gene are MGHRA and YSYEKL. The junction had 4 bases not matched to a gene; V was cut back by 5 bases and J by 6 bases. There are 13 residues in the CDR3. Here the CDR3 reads CASSTGTSKTQYF. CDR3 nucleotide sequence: TGCGCCAGCAGCACCGGGACTAGCAAGACCCAGTACTTC.